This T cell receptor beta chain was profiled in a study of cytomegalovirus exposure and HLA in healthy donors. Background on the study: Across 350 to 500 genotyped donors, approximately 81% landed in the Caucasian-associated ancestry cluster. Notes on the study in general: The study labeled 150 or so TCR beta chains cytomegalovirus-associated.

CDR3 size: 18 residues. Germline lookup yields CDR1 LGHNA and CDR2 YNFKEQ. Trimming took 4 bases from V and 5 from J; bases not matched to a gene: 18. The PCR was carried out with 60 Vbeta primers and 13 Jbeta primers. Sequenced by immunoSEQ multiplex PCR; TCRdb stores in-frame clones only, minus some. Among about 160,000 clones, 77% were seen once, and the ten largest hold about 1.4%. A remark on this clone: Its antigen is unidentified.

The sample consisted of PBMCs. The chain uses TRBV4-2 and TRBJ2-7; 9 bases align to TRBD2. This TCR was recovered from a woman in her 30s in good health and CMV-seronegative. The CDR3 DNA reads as TGTGCCAGCAGCCCGAAGGGGTCGGCTAGCGGGGCTACGGACGAGCAGTACTTC. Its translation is CASSPKGSASGATDEQYF.